Below, 12 T cell receptor beta chains from the same sample are listed, as sequenced in a study of Ad26.COV2.S vaccination and SARS-CoV-2 variants. Treatment in this sample: some 20 received Ad26.COV2.S at low or high dose, single or two shots; a few received placebo; per-sample allocation not given. Sampling was performed 63 days after the first vaccine or placebo injection. Libraries were prepared by immunoSEQ multiplex PCR; TCRdb keeps only in-frame clonotypes and omits some of them. The sample has about 250,000 clones, approximately 89% seen once. This sample comprised peripheral blood, obtained in a trial of Ad26.COV2.S vaccine versus placebo. These receptor sequences come from a person aged 18-65 years who received the Ad26.COV2.S COVID-19 vaccine or a placebo.

The chain uses TRBV7-8 and TRBJ2-5; D remains ambiguous. Germline lookup yields CDR1 SGHVS and CDR2 FQNEAQ. The CDR3 covers 15 residues. V lost 2 bases and J lost 2, with 12 bases in between. CDR3 nucleotides: TGTGCCAGCAGCTTAATGGCCACAGTACAAGAGACCCAGTACTTC. It yields the protein CASSLMATVQETQYF.

J is TRBJ1-1 and V is TRBV4-1, with D uncertain. This CDR3 has 15 amino acids. Germline values: CDR1 MGHRA, CDR2 YSYEKL. V lost 2 bases, J lost 0 bases, and 10 bases lay in between. CDR3 amino acids: CASSQLGLLNTEAFF. The CDR3 nucleotides are TGCGCCAGCAGCCAATTGGGCCTCCTGAACACTGAAGCTTTCTTT.

J is TRBJ2-7 and V is TRBV27, with 8 positions matching TRBD2. Germline V gene data show CDR1 as MNHEY and CDR2 as SMNVEV (reference sequence). Trimming at V came to 4 bases and at J to 4 bases, leaving 9 bases not matched to a gene. The CDR3 extends over 15 amino acids. The CDR3 DNA reads TGTGCCAGCAGTTCTTCCCCGGGGGGGCATTACGAGCAGTACTTC. Protein: CASSSSPGGHYEQYF.

The chain couples TRBV10-3 to TRBJ1-2; no definite D call. Trimming left V 7 bases short and J 4 bases short, with 22 bases between. The CDR3 has 16 amino acids. CDR1 is ENHRY, CDR2 SYGVKD, per germline. The CDR3 bases are TGTGCCATCACCTATCTAGGACTCAACCCCCTCTATGGCTACACCTTC. Its protein is CAITYLGLNPLYGYTF.

This clone was seen repeatedly, ten times or more. The rearrangement uses TRBV10-2 and TRBJ1-1, with TRBD1 matching over 8 bases. The CDR3 sequence is 13 residues long. V gave up 11 bases and J gave up 4 bases; unmatched junction bases: 9. CDR1 is WSHSY, CDR2 SAAADI, per germline. The CDR3 bases are TGCGCCGCCTCCACAGGGGGTAGCACTGAAGCTTTCTTT. It yields the protein CAASTGGSTEAFF.

This chain links TRBV12-5 with TRBJ1-1; D possibly corresponds to TRBD1 (6 bases). The V end lost 7 bases, the J end lost 10 bases, and 19 bases lay between the germline ends. The CDR3 has 13 amino acids. CDR1 LGHNT and CDR2 FRNRAP come from the germline V gene. DNA of the CDR3: TGTGCTAGTGCCGACCAGGGGACGGGGGGAGCTTTCTTT. Amino acids: CASADQGTGGAFF. Together with reference TRBV12-5 and TRBJ1-1, the CDR3 gives the full variable domain: DARVTQTPRHKVTEMGQEVTMRCQPILGHNTVFWYRQTMMQGLELLAYFRNRAPLDDSGMPKDRFSAEMPDATLATLKIQPSEPRDSAVYFCASADQGTGGAFFGQGTRLTVV.

The V and J genes are TRBV2 and TRBJ1-5; D is unclear. This CDR3 is 13 amino acids long. V was pared by 6 bases and J by 6 bases, with 12 bases between. Germline CDR1 is SNHLY and CDR2 is FYNNEI. The CDR3 loop reads CASSLPGRQPQHF. As DNA, the CDR3 is TGTGCCAGCAGCCTGCCAGGTCGTCAGCCCCAGCATTTT.

The chain links TRBV30 to TRBJ2-2, with unresolved D. In germline, CDR1 is GTSNPN, CDR2 SVGIG (reference sequence). The CDR3 covers 15 residues. V was pared by 5 bases and J by 0 bases, with 13 bases between. This CDR3 is CAWRSIDSNTGELFF. DNA of the CDR3: TGTGCCTGGCGGTCTATCGATTCGAACACCGGGGAGCTGTTTTTT.

The V call is TRBV7-7, the J call TRBJ2-5, with 8 bases aligning to TRBD2. Germline trimming cut 5 bases from V and 2 bases from J; bases unmatched to any gene: 10. The germline V gene has CDR1 SSHAT and CDR2 FNYEAQ (reference sequence). The CDR3 is 16 amino acids. Written as DNA, the CDR3 is TGTGCCAGCAGCAATATGGGCCTAGCGGGTCAAGAGACCCAGTACTTC. Amino acids: CASSNMGLAGQETQYF.

In DNA form, the CDR3 reads TGTGCCAGTAGTATAGACAGGGGGTTCTATGGCTACACCTTC. Protein sequence: CASSIDRGFYGYTF. The V and J genes are TRBV19 and TRBJ1-2, with TRBD1 matching 7 bases. The trim removed 0 bases at V and 4 bases at J, leaving 2 bases unmatched. The CDR3 loop spans 14 amino acids. Per germline, CDR1 LNHDA and CDR2 SQIVND (reference sequence).

This chain uses TRBV12-3 or TRBV12-4 with TRBJ1-5, with D perhaps matching TRBD1 (6 bases). The CDR3 is made up of 13 amino acids. Trimming took off 5 bases at V and 4 bases at J, with 9 bases between the two ends. The CDR3 nucleotides read TGTGCCAGCAGTGTACAGGGAAATCAGCCCCAGCATTTT. Protein: CASSVQGNQPQHF.

On this clone: In the same sample, other DNA sequences code for this CDR3. The chain uses TRBV6-5 and TRBJ2-1; the D is unclear. This CDR3 is built from 11 residues. Between the trimmed V and J ends, which lost 0 bases and 6 bases, there was a span of 0 bases. Germline CDR1 is MNHEY and CDR2 is SVGAGI. CDR3 bases: TGTGCCAGCAGTTACTCCAATGAGCAGTTCTTC. Translated, it gives CASSYSNEQFF.